Reported below is one T cell receptor (beta chain). Its antigen is unknown. Multiplex touch-down PCR with TRB-A/B primers amplified rearranged V-D-J TRB sequences. TCRdb re-called the multiplex PCR reads with MiXCR, one entry per CDR3 protein. The sample carries some 1,300 distinct CDR3 sequences, about 20% recorded once. TCR beta rearrangements were amplified from peripheral blood genomic DNA. The sample belongs to a study of T cell repertoires in aging, cancer and after chemotherapy. Study-level findings and limits: Compared with age-matched healthy donors, untreated hematological or solid cancer patients showed higher blood TCR clonality.

Trimming removed 0 bases from V and 5 bases from J, with 9 bases in between. The CDR3 is made up of 14 amino acids. From germline, CDR1 is SGHKS and CDR2 YYEKEE (reference sequence). What was sequenced was blood. This receptor was taken from a human donor with a solid tumor. The J gene is TRBJ2-1, the V gene TRBV5-5; the D is unclear. CDR3 nucleotide sequence: TGTGCCAGCAGCTTGGACCCTACCAACAATGAGCAGTTCTTC. Its translation is CASSLDPTNNEQFF.